This TCR beta chain emerged from a study of cytomegalovirus exposure and HLA in healthy donors (dated by TCRdb to about 2017). Regarding the research as a whole: In an earlier analysis of about 560 of the donors, 276 Gb of sequence data and 120 million or so unique TCR beta sequences from about 179 million T cells were reported. An early release that covered several hundred HLA-typed donors contained about 300 gigabases of sequencing data and about 84 million unique TCR sequences. Of the roughly 400 genotyped donors, approximately 83% fell in the genetic ancestry cluster associated with self-reported Caucasian donors. The study aimed to test whether signatures of past pathogen exposure could be identified by cataloging public T cell receptors. The study used immunosequencing to profile the T cell repertoires of several hundred subjects and linked those repertoires to cytomegalovirus serostatus. In addition to the first cohort of around 670 subjects, a separate validation cohort of 130 or so different subjects was used. To predict cytomegalovirus infection status, the study brought together high-throughput TCR immunosequencing, statistical association of individual TCRs with disease status, and machine learning. To study patterns of TCR occurrence, a later analysis re-analyzed previously published TCR beta repertoires from 700 or so donors and added high-resolution HLA genotyping. In the later analysis, no new phenotypic data were used to find candidate immune exposures; instead, reliance was placed on TCR beta sequences and their occurrence across donors. An earlier analysis of 500 to 750 of the donors applied high-throughput TCR beta sequencing to assess whether each TCR beta V gene segment acted as functional or pseudogenic. Donor age, sex, ethnicity and CMV serostatus were collected together with the repertoire data. A later genetic analysis took genome-wide SNP genotypes for about 65% of the roughly 670 donors and used that subset as a discovery cohort. Every repertoire in the discovery cohort had been generated on one and the same sequencing platform. Both class I and class II loci were covered by HLA typing, at four-digit resolution. Typing coverage differed by locus: A, B, C, DRB1 and DQB1 were typed in roughly 620-640 donors, DQA1 in 522, DPA1 in some 600, and DPB1 in 472. Four or five DR-DQ haplotypes were handled as single units for association and clustering because linkage in the cohort was strong. Across roughly 420 genotyped donors of the cohort, an average of about 200,000 unique TCR beta nucleotide sequences per donor were sequenced, and 15% to 20% of those sequences were non-productive.

Receptor amplification or capture employed the immunoSEQ multiplex PCR assay. The multiplex PCR relied on a mix of 60 forward primers for TCR Vbeta segments and 13 reverse primers for TCR Jbeta segments. The CDR3 region of rearranged TCR beta genes was amplified from genomic DNA with a multiplex PCR assay. The amplified TCR beta libraries were sequenced on the Illumina HiSeq System as 87-base-pair reads. In the authors' own workflow: A later analysis counted tens of millions of unique TCR beta chains across the 650 to 700 repertoires, and 10 million to 12 million of these chains were shared by at least two donors. Raw reads were error-corrected and collapsed into unique sequences by a nearest-neighbor algorithm in which closely related sequences were merged to remove PCR and sequencing errors. V, D and J gene segments were assigned by aligning CDR3 sequences to IMGT reference sequences. Each retained sequence needed at least a six-nucleotide match to both a V gene segment and a J gene segment. Rearrangements were called productive when the CDR3 lacked stop codons and stayed in frame with V and J; all others were non-productive. CDR3 was defined by IMGT convention, running from the second conserved V-encoded cysteine to the conserved J-encoded phenylalanine. Sequences without an unambiguous match to a single V gene segment were excluded from the earlier analysis of approximately 600 of the donors. An earlier analysis of roughly 590 of the donors called V segments functional above 56.7% productive rearrangements and segregating when the between-donor standard deviation exceeded 5%. To diagnose cytomegalovirus status from the catalog of TCR beta chain sequences, a statistical classification framework was built. In a later analysis, V and J genes were assigned by comparing TCR nucleotide sequences against IMGT/GENE-DB human TR gene sequences. In a later analysis, CDR3 sequences and most-parsimonious VDJ recombination scenarios were assigned using the TCRdist pipeline. A later analysis defined each TCR beta chain by its CDR3 amino acid sequence plus V-gene family, and excluded reads lacking a unique V-gene family. To address suspected cross-contamination and a sequencing artifact, a later analysis removed 450 to 700 highly shared, low-generation-probability nucleotide sequences. In a later analysis, a clonal expansion index for each public chain was calculated from normalized within-repertoire ranks of inferred template counts. In a later analysis, generation probabilities were computed using a VDJ recombination model fitted to out-of-frame rearrangements, and the results were checked against IGoR. A later analysis scored TCR-TCR, TCR-HLA and TCR-CMV co-occurrence with hypergeometric tests, applying a repertoire-size bias correction to TCR pairs. False discovery rates were estimated in a later analysis by permuting HLA or CMV assignments 20 times. In a later analysis, co-occurring TCRs were grouped using DBSCAN, with TCRdist sequence similarity added in when clustering inside HLA-allele-positive subsets. For co-occurrence clustering, repertoires with fewer than 30,000 or more than 120,000 public chains were excluded, along with a handful of repertoires with anomalous nucleotide sharing. TCRdb obtained this table from immuneACCESS and retained in-frame rearrangements with V and J assigned. These tables miss some clones; where compared with another copy, unresolved V genes account for less than half of the shortfall, and the remainder is unexplained. Clone size and the V and J calls come from that table; the DNA yielded D and trimming. This sample comprises just over 95,000 clones, about 76% of them detected only once. Of the sample, about 5% falls within the top ten clones.

The cohort comprised hundreds of healthy bone marrow donors. At the time of sampling, all cohort members were nominally healthy, though unrecorded immune exposures were likely present. The donor tested CMV seronegative, placing the donor among the 352 seronegative members of the cohort. Each donor provided a peripheral blood sample, and peripheral blood mononuclear cells were used for TCR beta sequencing. Genomic DNA extraction from the blood cell samples was performed with the Qiagen DNeasy Blood Extraction Kit. The research as a whole found: In a later analysis, several top co-occurrence clusters were reported to appear linked to parvovirus B19, influenza, CMV and Epstein-Barr virus. Most TCR sequences were seen in very few donors, while some public TCRs were found in many individuals. When HLA alleles, especially DR and DQ, strongly co-occurred, TCR associations were difficult to assign to individual alleles. Roughly uniform sequencing depth across donors was assumed in presence/absence analyses, although this assumption may not hold. In a later analysis, HLA-associated TCR beta chains showed more clonal expansion and lower generation probabilities than non-associated chains that were equally common. In a later analysis, TCR association rates were found to vary across HLA loci, with the most associated TCRs seen for DRB1 alleles and the fewest for HLA-C alleles. The study gave a list of 150 to 200 TCR beta chains associated with cytomegalovirus. Immune exposure information for the cohort was limited to CMV serostatus. A later genetic analysis reported fewer N-insertions in productive TCRs among donors in an Asian-associated ancestry cluster than the roughly 720-donor mean. Some IMGT-functional V segments, including TRBV6-2 and TRBV6-3, could not be distinguished by the 87-base-pair reads and were therefore excluded. V-gene and J-gene trimming of TCR beta chains was associated with a missense DCLRE1C variant in a later genetic analysis, and the association was replicated in an independent cohort. A few of the identified cytomegalovirus-associated TCR beta chains were confirmed in vitro to be specific for cytomegalovirus antigens. Only TCR beta chains were sequenced in this cohort, and the absence of alpha or paired-chain data limited detectable features. Most CMV-associated TCR beta chains appeared to be HLA-restricted in a later analysis, and the HLA associations seemed to be driven largely by CMV exposure. A group of highly shared sequence variants was considered likely to be a technical artifact of the sequencing pipeline. Correlated functional status among segregating V segments might be attributable to linkage disequilibrium, but an unknown experimental factor could not be ruled out. At a false discovery rate of 0.05, a later analysis linked about 16,000 TCR beta sequences to specific HLA alleles. A further reported finding was that TCR beta sequences accurately predicted the HLA-A and HLA-B alleles for most subjects in the first cohort. The authors suggested that the approach could potentially be generalized to other disease states and immunological phenotypes. Because some donors lacked HLA typing at each locus, the association tests relied only on the typed subset. Because counts were too low, about 18 rarely observed V segments, including chromosome 9 orphons, were excluded from the earlier analysis of fewer than 650 of the donors. Cytomegalovirus status was reported to be diagnosed by the classifier with high specificity and sensitivity in both the original and validation cohorts. In an earlier analysis of some 500 of the donors, most TCR beta V segments were observed in productive rearrangements about 90% or about 30% of the time, broadly matching IMGT annotations.

CDR1 and CDR2 are drawn from the germline V gene: SGHRS, YFSETQ. From the cysteine up to the phenylalanine, the CDR3 has a length of 13 residues. CDR3 DNA only is kept here, 39 bases in frame from base 1. Germline trimming: 0 bases from V, 5 bases from J; junction bases outside gene matches: 0. In the case of this clone: Its antigen specificity is not known. No base qualities exist here, and no much larger clone lies one base off it. Distinct nucleotide sequences in the sample also encode this CDR3.

The specimen sequenced was PBMCs. The receptor comes from a woman in her 40s in good health and CMV-seronegative. Recombination connected TRBV5-1 to TRBJ2-5; 8 middle bases align to TRBD2. The DNA is TGCGCCAGCAGCTTGGGCGGGGGGGAGACCCAGTACTTC. Its amino acids are CASSLGGGETQYF.